This passage covers 8 T cell receptor beta chains from one sample sequenced in a study of shared clonotypes between healthy human individuals. Terminally differentiated effector memory CD45RA+ cells were left out of the naive CD8 fraction, which was CD45RO-negative and positively selected for CCR7. TCRdb's table, derived via immunoSEQ multiplex PCR, lists solely in-frame clones and lacks some. The sample has about 2.2 million clones, over 85% seen once. The sequencing input was naive CD8+ T cells from PBMCs. Source of these receptors: a man aged 18 to 30 in good health. Some clones in this sample may be carry-over from other donors' samples.

The V and J genes are TRBV7-9 and TRBJ2-1; D possibly corresponds to TRBD1 (6 bases). V dropped 0 bases and J dropped 5 bases, with 14 bases sitting between them. Looked up from germline, CDR1 is SEHNR and CDR2 is FQNEAQ (reference sequence). The length of the CDR3 is 16 residues. The CDR3 nucleotides read TGTGCCAGCAGCTTAGCGCTAAGGGACAACCACAATGAGCAGTTCTTC. Translated, it gives CASSLALRDNHNEQFF.

The chain combines TRBV5-1 with TRBJ2-1, with D hard to call. This CDR3 is 18 amino acids long. Germline V gene data show CDR1 as SGHRS and CDR2 as YFSETQ. The V end was cut by 0 bases, the J end by 0 bases, with 16 bases between. As DNA, the CDR3 is TGCGCCAGCAGCTTGGGGGCCGACTCCCCGAGCTCCTACAATGAGCAGTTCTTC. It is translated as CASSLGADSPSSYNEQFF.

The chain couples TRBV6-6 to TRBJ2-5, with D tentatively TRBD1 (5 bases). The CDR3 runs 15 residues. Trimming removed 8 bases from V and 2 bases from J, with 18 bases in between. CDR1 is MNHNY, CDR2 SVGAGI, per germline (reference sequence). Written as DNA, the CDR3 is TGTGCCAGCGGCTGGGCATGGGGCGGTCAAGAGACCCAGTACTTC. Its protein is CASGWAWGGQETQYF.

This clone was picked up one time. The V gene is TRBV5-1, the J gene TRBJ1-2; D uncertain. The CDR3 has 15 residues. The germline gives CDR1 SGHRS, CDR2 YFSETQ. V lost 0 bases to trimming and J lost 0 bases, with 9 bases between them. The CDR3 DNA reads TGCGCCAGCAGCTTGGTTTCGATGGCTAACTATGGCTACACCTTC. It encodes CASSLVSMANYGYTF. Full variable domain (remainder filled in from reference TRBV5-1 and TRBJ1-2): KAGVTQTPRYLIKTRGQQVTLSCSPISGHRSVSWYQQTPGQGLQFLFEYFSETQRNKGNFPGRFSGRQFSNSRSEMNVSTLELGDSALYLCASSLVSMANYGYTFGSGTRLTVV.

The J gene is TRBJ2-1, the V gene TRBV5-1, with TRBD2 matching over 7 bases. CDR1 and CDR2 from the germline V gene are SGHRS and YFSETQ. CDR3 length: 16 residues. V lost 0 bases, J lost 3 bases, and 6 bases stayed unmatched. This CDR3 is CASSLAGSSGYNEQFF. CDR3 sequence (DNA): TGCGCCAGCAGCTTGGCCGGCTCTAGCGGCTACAATGAGCAGTTCTTC.

Remarks on this clone: Other DNA sequences within the sample encode an identical CDR3. The chain employs TRBV9 and TRBJ2-7, with 12 bases matching TRBD1. Germline V CDR1 and CDR2: SGDLS, YYNGEE. This CDR3 region has 14 residues. Germline trimming cut 4 bases from V and 4 bases from J; bases unmatched to any gene: 3. The CDR3 is CASSLGQGAYEQYF. DNA for the CDR3: TGTGCCAGCAGCTTGGGACAGGGGGCTTACGAGCAGTACTTC.

The chain uses TRBV27 and TRBJ1-1; TRBD1 agrees at 7 bases. Germline values: CDR1 MNHEY, CDR2 SMNVEV (reference sequence). The CDR3 runs 13 residues. The ends lost 5 bases at V and 3 bases at J; junction bases unmatched: 3. In DNA, the CDR3 is TGTGCCAGCAGTGACAGGGTCTACACTGAAGCTTTCTTT. Its protein is CASSDRVYTEAFF.

This clone was detected once. The genes are TRBV5-6 and TRBJ2-3, with TRBD1 as a possible D gene (5 bases). The CDR3 runs 15 residues. CDR1 SGHDT and CDR2 YYEEEE come from the germline V gene. V was pared by 0 bases and J by 6 bases, with 14 bases between. Here the CDR3 DNA reads TGTGCCAGCAGCTTGGAGACAGCGACCGCGGATACGCAGTATTTT. It yields the protein CASSLETATADTQYF.